This T cell receptor beta chain was identified during a study of blood T cell repertoires in COVID-19. The wider study: COVID-19 samples, acute and convalescent, were from the United States, Italy and Spain.

The CDR3 spans 11 residues. V lost 7 bases to trimming and J lost 2 bases, with 3 bases between them. Germline CDR1 KGHDR, CDR2 SFDVKD. Cohorts were determined from participant-reported clinical history. In the original analysis: The authors estimated nucleated cell counts from reference gene primer amplification. This table comes from immunoSEQ multiplex PCR, and its TCRdb copy is limited to in-frame clones, with some not included. The D gene and trimming were derived from the DNA, and the V and J assignments and clone size from that table. The data hold hundreds of thousands of clones, with approximately 78% observed a single time.

Material: PBMCs or T cells enriched from blood (not recorded which). V is TRBV24-1 and J is TRBJ2-3; D call uncertain. This clonotype originated in a man aged 40-49 years who had been exposed to COVID-19. CDR3 coding DNA: TGTGCCACCAGATACACAGATACGCAGTATTTT. Its translation: CATRYTDTQYF.